This TCR beta chain was identified in a study of CD8+ T cells in alopecia areata. Treatment indicated: oral pan-JAK inhibitor, 5-10 mg twice daily. Collected material from alopecia areata patients comprised lesional scalp punch biopsies and peripheral blood. Sequencing relied on a cDNA template that was reverse transcribed from extracted RNA. Produced via immunoSEQ multiplex PCR; TCRdb's table is partial and in-frame only. The sample includes about 200,000 clones, about 60% of them seen just once. The CDR3 is 15 residues long. V was trimmed by 0 bases and J by 3 bases, leaving 12 bases between them. Germline lookup yields CDR1 SGHDT and CDR2 YYEEEE.

Sample: CD4+ T cells sorted from blood, taken at week 4, from a patient treated with tofacitinib. This receptor was identified in a human donor with alopecia areata. This chain links TRBV5-6 with TRBJ2-5; D is perhaps TRBD1 (6 bases). Here the CDR3 reads CASSLAPRTEETQYF. The CDR3 DNA follows: TGTGCCAGCAGCTTGGCCCCTCGGACAGAAGAGACCCAGTACTTC.